These 25 T cell receptor beta chains originate from one sample sequenced in a study of blood T cells in healthy people across ages. Together with a sample-barcoded 5' primer, a J-beta primer mix was included in a second PCR lasting about 6 to 11 cycles. TCRdb used MiXCR to reprocess the 5' RACE reads, holding one entry per CDR3 protein. The sample includes about 1.5 million distinct CDR3 sequences, under 55% of them seen just once. Sequenced: blood. The receptors derive from a woman between 18 and 29 years old in good health.

This clonotype has a handful of counts. The rearrangement links TRBV20-1 to TRBJ2-1, with 8 bases aligning to TRBD1. V lost 5 bases to trimming and J lost 6 bases; unmatched junction nucleotides: 6. This CDR3 comprises 13 residues. In germline, CDR1 is DFQATT, CDR2 SNEGSKA (reference sequence). The CDR3 DNA follows: TGCAGTGCTGCCGGGACAGGTTTCAATGAGCAGTTCTTC. Its translation: CSAAGTGFNEQFF.

Only a few counts were recorded for this clonotype. V usage is TRBV7-8 and J usage is TRBJ2-7, with 7 nucleotides matching TRBD2. The junction had 7 bases not matched to a gene; V was cut back by 3 bases and J by 5 bases. CDR3 length equals 14 residues. Germline V CDR1 and CDR2: SGHVS, FQNEAQ. CDR3 region: CASSFRTSRDEQYF. The CDR3 DNA reads TGTGCCAGCAGCTTCCGGACTAGTAGGGACGAGCAGTACTTC.

The rearrangement uses TRBV20-1 and TRBJ2-1; 10 bases are a match to TRBD2. The CDR3 contains 15 residues. In germline, CDR1 is DFQATT, CDR2 SNEGSKA (reference sequence). V was clipped by 5 bases and J by 4 bases; unmatched bases: 8. The chain's CDR3 is CSAPSLAGVYNEQFF. The CDR3 DNA is TGCAGTGCTCCCAGCCTAGCGGGAGTTTACAATGAGCAGTTCTTC.

The V gene is TRBV20-1, the J gene TRBJ2-1; 9 positions agree with TRBD2. Trimming cost V 2 bases and J 7 bases; bases outside gene matches: 15. Germline loops: CDR1 DFQATT, CDR2 SNEGSKA (reference sequence). CDR3 size: 17 residues. The CDR3 DNA is TGCAGTGCTAGATCAGGGACTAGCAATTTACATTGGAATGAGCAGTTCTTC. This codes for CSARSGTSNLHWNEQFF.

This clonotype was picked up a small number of times. The J gene is TRBJ1-2, the V gene TRBV5-1; no firm D call. The V end was cut by 0 bases, the J end by 5 bases, with 8 bases between. CDR1 is SGHRS and CDR2 is YFSETQ in the germline V gene. This CDR3 has 13 amino acids. The CDR3 loop is CASSLGVQYGYTF. CDR3 sequence (DNA): TGCGCCAGCAGCTTGGGGGTACAGTATGGCTACACCTTC.

This clonotype was found a few times. The rearrangement links TRBV12-3 or TRBV12-4 to TRBJ2-1; D unresolved. CDR3 size: 13 residues. Trimming cost V 4 bases and J 8 bases, with 12 bases left between them. CDR3 sequence (DNA): TGTGCCAGCAGTTCAAGGAGAGTCGATGAGCAGTTCTTC. Protein: CASSSRRVDEQFF.

This clonotype was detected only a few times. The rearrangement links TRBV7-9 to TRBJ1-1, with D perhaps matching TRBD1 (6 bases). Germline CDR1 is SEHNR and CDR2 is FQNEAQ (reference sequence). V lost 5 bases and J lost 0, with 13 bases in between. The CDR3 consists of 15 residues. In nucleotides, the CDR3 is TGTGCCAGCAGCGGAGGGGGGGATATGAACACTGAAGCTTTCTTT. Its protein is CASSGGGDMNTEAFF.

The sample holds a few counts of this clonotype. The chain uses TRBV29-1 and TRBJ1-2, with a weak D call TRBD1 (5 bases). The germline V gene has CDR1 SQVTM and CDR2 ANQGSEA. CDR3 length: 13 amino acids. Trimming took 4 bases from V and 3 from J, leaving 12 bases between them. The CDR3 is CSVGQGLDYGYTF. The CDR3 DNA sequence: TGCAGCGTTGGCCAGGGACTGGACTATGGCTACACCTTC.

This clonotype was seen more than once but under ten times. The chain has TRBV12-3 or TRBV12-4 and TRBJ2-3; no clear D gene. V lost 4 bases, J lost 2 bases, and 7 bases lay in between. This CDR3 is built from 13 residues. Here the CDR3 DNA reads TGTGCCAGCAGTTCCTCCAACACAGATACGCAGTATTTT. The encoded protein is CASSSSNTDTQYF.

Regarding this clonotype: The junction does not match germline at one end; this may be a read error. The chain combines TRBV2 with TRBJ2-1; 10 bases map to TRBD2. This CDR3 contains 14 residues. The germline CDR1 and CDR2 sequences are SNHLY and FYNNEI. As DNA, the CDR3 is TGTGCCAACAGTGGACTAGCGGTTTACAATGAGCAGTTCTTC. Translated: CANSGLAVYNEQFF.

The V gene is TRBV20-1, the J gene TRBJ2-1, with 7 bases lining up with TRBD2. The junction had 15 bases not matched to a gene; V was cut back by 0 bases and J by 7 bases. CDR3 length equals 17 residues. CDR1 is DFQATT and CDR2 is SNEGSKA in the germline V gene (reference sequence). CDR3 protein: CSARDSSGDTFENEQFF. CDR3 DNA: TGCAGTGCTAGAGATTCAAGCGGGGATACTTTTGAGAATGAGCAGTTCTTC.

The V call is TRBV4-1, the J call TRBJ2-7; D ambiguous. V was cut by 3 bases and J by 1 base, with 4 bases left in between. The CDR3 loop spans 12 amino acids. Germline assignment: CDR1 MGHRA and CDR2 YSYEKL. The CDR3, as DNA: TGCGCCAGCAGCCACCCTTCCTACGAGCAGTACTTC. It is translated as CASSHPSYEQYF.

The V and J genes are TRBV7-2 and TRBJ1-1; maybe TRBD1 (5 bases). Germline values: CDR1 SGHTA, CDR2 FQGNSA. Trimming pared 7 bases from V and 4 bases from J, leaving 19 bases between. The CDR3 has 15 amino acids. CDR3 bases: TGTGCCAGCACGCCGAGGGTCAGGGCGGGCACTGAAGCTTTCTTT. Translated, it gives CASTPRVRAGTEAFF.

This clonotype was counted between two and nine times. The chain is built from TRBV7-9 and TRBJ2-7, with D unclear. The germline V and J ends were trimmed by 3 bases and 2 bases, with 8 bases remaining between them. This CDR3 comprises 13 residues. The germline V gene encodes CDR1 SEHNR and CDR2 FQNEAQ (reference sequence). CDR3 in amino acids: CASSFHTAYEQYF. DNA for the CDR3: TGTGCCAGCAGCTTTCACACCGCCTACGAGCAGTACTTC.

The chain combines TRBV7-3 with TRBJ2-1; D unclear. Trimming took off 3 bases at V and 5 bases at J, with 14 bases between the two ends. The CDR3 sequence is 15 residues long. In germline, CDR1 is SGHTA, CDR2 FQGTGA. DNA of the CDR3: TGTGCCAGCAGCTTCCGTCCCAACCGGGACAATGAGCAGTTCTTC. Residues: CASSFRPNRDNEQFF.

This clonotype was observed at least ten times. V usage is TRBV4-3 and J usage is TRBJ2-7; the match to TRBD1 covers 8 bases. Germline V CDR1 and CDR2: LGHNA, YSLEER. V lost 0 bases to trimming and J lost 2 bases; unmatched junction nucleotides: 6. CDR3 length: 16 residues. The CDR3 reads CASSQDRTGWAYEQYF. For the CDR3, the DNA is TGCGCCAGCAGCCAAGATAGGACAGGGTGGGCCTACGAGCAGTACTTC.

The V gene is TRBV12-3 or TRBV12-4, the J gene TRBJ1-2, with 7 positions matching TRBD1. V lost 5 bases, J lost 4 bases, and 10 bases stayed unmatched. The CDR3 runs 15 residues. The CDR3 reads CASSRDSPRTYGYTF. The CDR3 DNA sequence: TGTGCCAGCAGTCGGGACAGCCCTCGCACCTATGGCTACACCTTC.

This clonotype came up a few times. The chain couples TRBV15 to TRBJ2-3; D remains unclear. V dropped 5 bases and J dropped 3 bases, with 9 bases sitting between them. CDR1 and CDR2 from the germline V gene are LNHNV and YYDKDF (reference sequence). The CDR3 length is 13 residues. This CDR3 is CATSPQQTDTQYF. The DNA of the CDR3 is TGTGCCACCAGCCCCCAACAAACAGATACGCAGTATTTT.

This clonotype was recorded a few times. The gene calls are TRBV20-1 and TRBJ2-7; a weak D match, TRBD1 (5 bases). The germline gives CDR1 DFQATT, CDR2 SNEGSKA (reference sequence). The V end was cut by 6 bases, the J end by 7 bases, with 25 bases between. There are 15 residues in the CDR3. The CDR3 is CSATDQGIYHNEQYF. CDR3 nucleotide sequence: TGCAGTGCCACAGACCAGGGAATATACCACAATGAGCAGTACTTC.

CDR3 DNA sequence: TGTGCCAGCAGCCCGTTGGACAGGAGGGCCAAAAACATTCAGTACTTC. Its protein is CASSPLDRRAKNIQYF. The chain uses TRBV7-8 and TRBJ2-4; 7 bases fit TRBD1. The germline V gene has CDR1 SGHVS and CDR2 FQNEAQ. This CDR3 contains 16 residues. V was clipped by 5 bases and J by 1 base; unmatched bases: 8.

The gene calls are TRBV11-2 and TRBJ1-2; D is undetermined. The CDR3 extends over 15 amino acids. V lost 1 base and J 0 bases, leaving 9 bases between the germline ends. From germline, CDR1 is SGHAT and CDR2 FQNNGV. The CDR3 here is CASSLVFGSNYGYTF. The DNA of the CDR3 is TGTGCCAGCAGCTTAGTTTTTGGGTCTAACTATGGCTACACCTTC.

The chain couples TRBV7-2 to TRBJ2-1, with 7 bases lining up with TRBD1. Trimming removed 5 bases from V and 2 bases from J; junction bases left unmatched: 6. Germline V gene data show CDR1 as SGHTA and CDR2 as FQGNSA. The CDR3 covers 15 residues. The CDR3: CASSARQGPYNEQFF. The CDR3 bases are TGTGCCAGCAGCGCGCGACAGGGTCCCTACAATGAGCAGTTCTTC.

The chain recombines TRBV10-3 with TRBJ1-1, with D perhaps TRBD1 (6 bases). Germline loops: CDR1 ENHRY, CDR2 SYGVKD. The CDR3 runs 15 residues. Trimming shortened V by 0 bases and J by 3 bases, and 11 bases separated the two germline ends. The CDR3 loop is CAISESGDTYTEAFF. The DNA of the CDR3 is TGTGCCATCAGTGAGTCCGGGGACACTTACACTGAAGCTTTCTTT.

The V and J genes are TRBV29-1 and TRBJ2-1; D remains unclear. This CDR3 contains 15 residues. CDR1 is SQVTM and CDR2 is ANQGSEA in the germline V gene. The V end was cut by 0 bases, the J end by 2 bases, with 11 bases between. The CDR3 region has the DNA TGCAGCGTTGAAGACGGCTTCGGAACCTACAATGAGCAGTTCTTC. This codes for CSVEDGFGTYNEQFF.

This clonotype was counted a few times. The CDR3 coding sequence is TGTGCCAGCAGCTTAACTAACGCAGAAGCTCCCTACGAGCAGTACTTC. It specifies CASSLTNAEAPYEQYF. The J gene is TRBJ2-7, the V gene TRBV7-9; D remains ambiguous. Trimming removed 2 bases from V and 2 bases from J, with 16 bases in between. The CDR3 is 16 amino acids. Per the germline V gene, CDR1 is SEHNR and CDR2 is FQNEAQ (reference sequence).